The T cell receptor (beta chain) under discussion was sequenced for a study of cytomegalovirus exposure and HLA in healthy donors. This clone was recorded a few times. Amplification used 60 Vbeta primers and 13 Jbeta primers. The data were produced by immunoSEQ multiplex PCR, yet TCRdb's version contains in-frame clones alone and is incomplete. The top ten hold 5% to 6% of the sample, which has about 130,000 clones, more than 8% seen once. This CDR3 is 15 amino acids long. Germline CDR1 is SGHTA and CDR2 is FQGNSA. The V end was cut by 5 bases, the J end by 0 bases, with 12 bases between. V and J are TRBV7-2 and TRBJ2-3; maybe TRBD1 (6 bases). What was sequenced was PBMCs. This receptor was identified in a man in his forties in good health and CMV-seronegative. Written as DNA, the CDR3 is TGTGCCAGCAGCCCAGGGACACCCAGCACAGATACGCAGTATTTT. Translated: CASSPGTPSTDTQYF.